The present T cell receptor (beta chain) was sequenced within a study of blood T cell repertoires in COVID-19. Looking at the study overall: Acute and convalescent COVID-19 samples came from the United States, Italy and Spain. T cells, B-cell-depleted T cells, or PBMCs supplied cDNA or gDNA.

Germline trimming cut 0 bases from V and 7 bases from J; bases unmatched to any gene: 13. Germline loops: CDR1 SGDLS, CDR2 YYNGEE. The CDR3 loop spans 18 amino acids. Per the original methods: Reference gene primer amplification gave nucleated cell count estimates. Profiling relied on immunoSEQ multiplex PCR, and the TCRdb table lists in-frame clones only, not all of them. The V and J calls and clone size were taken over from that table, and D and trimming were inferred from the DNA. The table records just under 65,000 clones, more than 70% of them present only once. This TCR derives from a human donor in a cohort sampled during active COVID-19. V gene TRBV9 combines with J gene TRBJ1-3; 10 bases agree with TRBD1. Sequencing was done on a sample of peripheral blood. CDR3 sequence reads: CASSVEGTGTGVVNTIYF. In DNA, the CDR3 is TGTGCCAGCAGCGTAGAGGGTACCGGGACAGGGGTGGTTAACACCATATATTTT.